This T cell receptor (beta chain) stems from a study of CD8 T cells in ankylosing spondylitis (dated by TCRdb to 2016 to 2017). About the full investigation: To find TCR variants linked to disease, the study profiled T cell receptor beta repertoires in ankylosing spondylitis patients and healthy donors. The full study cohort comprised 25 or so ankylosing spondylitis patients and 85 to 120 healthy donors. Peripheral blood was sampled, and synovial fluid was also collected from ankylosing spondylitis patients. Summary of the overall study and its limitations: According to the report, matched synovial fluid samples from ankylosing spondylitis patients were significantly enriched for the disease-linked clones. Some of the motif variants had been reported before in the synovial fluid and blood of reactive arthritis patients, a finding that suggests common disease-initiation mechanisms. In peripheral blood, the disease-linked clones were found at relatively low frequencies and had a CD8+ phenotype. Blood from ankylosing spondylitis patients appeared to be characterized by a TCR beta motif made up of seven or eight highly homologous amino acid variants.

This clonotype came up a few times. The antigen it binds to is not known. Per-base quality was not reported, and no clone a single base away is much larger than it. The data were produced on an Illumina HiSeq 2500. Quantitative 5'-RACE with molecular barcodes was the method used to prepare the TCR beta libraries. Per the source publication's procedure: To identify disease-linked TCR variants, a new computational method was used, one built on a probabilistic model of VDJ rearrangement. TCRdb reworked the public reads: Q25 trimming with fastp, MiXCR clone assembly, productive beta chains retained. Every entry covers one CDR3 protein and lists the most common genes and DNA from its rows. It is TCRdb's table, rather than the study itself, that gives the V and J calls and clone size. Counted in this sample were under 300,000 distinct CDR3 sequences; approximately 10% of them appeared once. The biggest ten clones account for about 2.5% of the sample.

The CDR3, cysteine through phenylalanine, is 16 amino acids long. Kept here is only the CDR3 DNA, which spans 48 bases and is read in frame from base 1. CDR1 and CDR2, looked up from the germline V gene, are SGHRS and YFSETQ. The germline ends are 10 bases apart after V is trimmed by 1 base and J by 0 bases. The sequence is built from TRBV5-1 and TRBJ1-4; a confident D gene designation cannot be given. The receptor was derived from a male donor with ankylosing spondylitis or in good health (not recorded which). The sequencing input was blood, either unsorted or a sorted T cell fraction (not recorded which). At the DNA level, the sequence is TGCGCCAGCAGCTTGAATGCAGGAGCAACTAATGAAAAACTGTTTTTT. Its protein product is CASSLNAGATNEKLFF.